This is a list of T cell receptor beta chains from one sample in a study of T cells after posttransplantation cyclophosphamide. Some clones are missing from TCRdb's copy, which holds only in-frame ones; the method was immunoSEQ multiplex PCR. The table lists approximately 32,000 clones, around 90% of them singletons. Sequencing input: PBMCs. The receptors come from a middle-aged woman with a blood cancer, CMV-positive, and with a related stem cell donor. CDR3s include the opening cysteine and the closing phenylalanine or tryptophan. D genes are given only for firm matches. Size is omitted from some rows. Given values are once, few, many or a class for expanded clones.

abundance: .
j_gene: TRBJ2-3
v_gene: TRBV5-4
d_gene: TRBD2
CDR3aa: CASSSGLADVTDTQYF
CDR3nt: TGTGCCAGCAGCTCGGGCCTAGCGGACGTCACAGATACGCAGTATTTT

abundance: .
j_gene: TRBJ1-1
v_gene: TRBV18
d_gene: TRBD1
CDR3aa: CASSPPTGGSTEAFF
CDR3nt: TGTGCCAGCTCACCTCCGACAGGGGGGTCCACTGAAGCTTTCTTT

abundance: .
j_gene: TRBJ2-5
v_gene: TRBV5-8
d_gene: TRBD1
CDR3aa: CASSTGQGAGTQYF
CDR3nt: TGTGCCAGCAGCACCGGACAGGGGGCGGGGACCCAGTACTTC

abundance: .
j_gene: TRBJ2-1
v_gene: TRBV5-6
d_gene: TRBD1
CDR3aa: CASSLGQGEEQFF
CDR3nt: TGTGCCAGCAGCTTGGGACAGGGAGAGGAGCAGTTCTTC

abundance: few
j_gene: TRBJ2-7
v_gene: TRBV5-1
d_gene: TRBD1
CDR3aa: CASSSGTGAYEQYF
CDR3nt: TGCGCCAGCAGCTCCGGGACAGGGGCCTACGAGCAGTACTTC

abundance: .
j_gene: TRBJ1-1
v_gene: TRBV7-3
d_gene: .
CDR3aa: CASTEYTEAFF
CDR3nt: TGTGCCAGTACAGAGTACACTGAAGCTTTCTTT

abundance: .
j_gene: TRBJ2-1
v_gene: TRBV9
d_gene: TRBD2
CDR3aa: CASSPGSGSSYNEQFF
CDR3nt: TGTGCCAGCAGCCCAGGTAGCGGGAGCTCCTACAATGAGCAGTTCTTC

abundance: .
j_gene: TRBJ1-4
v_gene: TRBV7-9
d_gene: .
CDR3aa: CASSLSTGMGEKLFF
CDR3nt: TGTGCCAGCAGCTTATCAACAGGGATGGGGGAAAAACTGTTTTTT

abundance: .
j_gene: TRBJ1-6
v_gene: TRBV28
d_gene: TRBD1
CDR3aa: CASSRRDRVSSPLHF
CDR3nt: TGTGCCAGCAGCCGCCGGGACAGGGTATCTTCACCCCTCCACTTT

abundance: .
j_gene: TRBJ2-3
v_gene: TRBV5-1
d_gene: .
CDR3aa: CASSLPGVDTQYF
CDR3nt: TGCGCCAGCAGCCTCCCAGGGGTAGATACGCAGTATTTT

abundance: .
j_gene: TRBJ1-1
v_gene: TRBV2
d_gene: .
CDR3aa: CASRFDRFGGTEAFF
CDR3nt: TGTGCCAGCAGATTTGACAGGTTTGGGGGCACTGAAGCTTTCTTT

abundance: .
j_gene: TRBJ1-6
v_gene: TRBV7-9
d_gene: .
CDR3aa: CASSLYGGAVLPRFSPLHF
CDR3nt: TGTGCCAGCAGTCTCTATGGGGGGGCAGTGCTCCCACGGTTTTCACCCCTCCACTTT

abundance: once
j_gene: TRBJ2-7
v_gene: TRBV15
d_gene: .
CDR3aa: CATSRGDLRGNYEQYF
CDR3nt: TGTGCCACCAGCAGAGGGGATTTAAGGGGGAACTACGAGCAGTACTTC

abundance: .
j_gene: TRBJ1-6
v_gene: TRBV19
d_gene: .
CDR3aa: CASSADGSSYNSPLHF
CDR3nt: TGTGCCAGTAGTGCGGACGGGAGCTCCTATAATTCACCCCTCCACTTT

abundance: .
j_gene: TRBJ2-1
v_gene: TRBV6-5
d_gene: .
CDR3aa: CASSNREEQFF
CDR3nt: TGTGCCAGCAGCAACAGGGAGGAGCAGTTCTTC

abundance: once
j_gene: TRBJ2-3
v_gene: TRBV5-1
d_gene: TRBD2
CDR3aa: CASRGGGQTDTQYF
CDR3nt: TGCGCCAGCCGGGGCGGGGGTCAAACAGATACGCAGTATTTT

abundance: .
j_gene: TRBJ2-7
v_gene: TRBV7-9
d_gene: .
CDR3aa: CASSLTGNPYEQYF
CDR3nt: TGTGCCAGCAGCTTAACAGGGAATCCCTACGAGCAGTACTTC

abundance: .
j_gene: TRBJ2-1
v_gene: TRBV18
d_gene: .
CDR3aa: CASSPLRGNEQFF
CDR3nt: TGTGCCAGCTCACCATTAAGGGGAAATGAGCAGTTCTTC

abundance: .
j_gene: TRBJ2-3
v_gene: TRBV5-4
d_gene: TRBD1
CDR3aa: CASMWDRGPTDTQYF
CDR3nt: TGTGCCAGCATGTGGGACAGGGGGCCCACAGATACGCAGTATTTT

abundance: .
j_gene: TRBJ1-1
v_gene: TRBV10-3
d_gene: TRBD1
CDR3aa: CAMNDRVATEAFF
CDR3nt: TGTGCCATGAACGACAGGGTGGCCACTGAAGCTTTCTTT

abundance: .
j_gene: TRBJ2-6
v_gene: TRBV9
d_gene: TRBD1
CDR3aa: CASSDRDRVSGANVLTF
CDR3nt: TGTGCCAGCAGCGACCGGGACAGGGTTTCCGGGGCCAACGTCCTGACTTTC

abundance: .
j_gene: TRBJ1-4
v_gene: TRBV6-5
d_gene: .
CDR3aa: CASSPTGEVKEKLFF
CDR3nt: TGTGCCAGCAGCCCGACAGGCGAGGTTAAAGAAAAACTGTTTTTT

abundance: .
j_gene: TRBJ2-1
v_gene: TRBV9
d_gene: TRBD2
CDR3aa: CASSVDGAGRTYNEQFF
CDR3nt: TGTGCCAGCAGCGTAGACGGAGCGGGGAGGACCTACAATGAGCAGTTCTTC

abundance: once
j_gene: TRBJ2-7
v_gene: TRBV5-1
d_gene: TRBD1
CDR3aa: CASSLTGGSASYEQCF
CDR3nt: TGCGCCAGCAGCTTGACAGGGGGCTCGGCGTCCTACGAGCAGTGCTTC

abundance: .
j_gene: TRBJ1-2
v_gene: TRBV13
d_gene: .
CDR3aa: CASSLRGRNGYTF
CDR3nt: TGTGCCAGCAGCTTAAGGGGCCGGAATGGCTACACCTTC

abundance: .
j_gene: TRBJ2-2
v_gene: TRBV10-3
d_gene: .
CDR3aa: CAISEIGGHTGELFF
CDR3nt: TGTGCCATCAGTGAGATCGGGGGGCACACCGGGGAGCTGTTTTTT

abundance: .
j_gene: TRBJ1-5
v_gene: TRBV4-1
d_gene: .
CDR3aa: CASSQDKRSNQPQHF
CDR3nt: TGCGCCAGCAGCCAAGATAAGAGGAGCAATCAGCCCCAGCATTTT

abundance: .
j_gene: TRBJ1-5
v_gene: TRBV28
d_gene: .
CDR3aa: CASSFGSGANQPQHF
CDR3nt: TGTGCCAGCAGTTTTGGGTCAGGGGCCAATCAGCCCCAGCATTTT

abundance: few
j_gene: TRBJ1-1
v_gene: TRBV6-6
d_gene: .
CDR3aa: CASSPRLTEAFF
CDR3nt: TGTGCCAGCAGCCCGAGGCTCACTGAAGCTTTCTTT

abundance: .
j_gene: TRBJ2-3
v_gene: TRBV5-6
d_gene: TRBD2
CDR3aa: CASSYLLAGGQDTQYF
CDR3nt: TGTGCCAGCAGTTACCTACTAGCGGGGGGGCAAGATACGCAGTATTTT

abundance: .
j_gene: TRBJ1-5
v_gene: TRBV4-1
d_gene: TRBD1
CDR3aa: CASSPPGQGMDQPQHF
CDR3nt: TGCGCCAGCAGCCCACCGGGACAGGGAATGGATCAGCCCCAGCATTTT

abundance: .
j_gene: TRBJ1-1
v_gene: TRBV11-2
d_gene: .
CDR3aa: CASSGGWNTEAFF
CDR3nt: TGTGCCAGCAGCGGGGGGTGGAACACTGAAGCTTTCTTT

abundance: .
j_gene: TRBJ1-5
v_gene: TRBV6-5
d_gene: TRBD1
CDR3aa: CASSSLQGEQPQHF
CDR3nt: TGTGCCAGCAGTTCCCTACAGGGGGAGCAGCCCCAGCATTTT

abundance: once
j_gene: TRBJ2-5
v_gene: TRBV7-2
d_gene: TRBD2
CDR3aa: CASSLTSGVFKPQETQYF
CDR3nt: TGTGCCAGCAGCTTGACTAGCGGAGTTTTCAAACCTCAAGAGACCCAGTACTTC

abundance: .
j_gene: TRBJ2-2
v_gene: TRBV10-3
d_gene: .
CDR3aa: CAILTVNTGELFF
CDR3nt: TGTGCCATACTGACAGTTAACACCGGGGAGCTGTTTTTT

abundance: few
j_gene: TRBJ2-3
v_gene: TRBV2
d_gene: .
CDR3aa: CASSGGQGLTDTQYF
CDR3nt: TGTGCCAGCAGTGGGGGGCAGGGCCTCACAGATACGCAGTATTTT